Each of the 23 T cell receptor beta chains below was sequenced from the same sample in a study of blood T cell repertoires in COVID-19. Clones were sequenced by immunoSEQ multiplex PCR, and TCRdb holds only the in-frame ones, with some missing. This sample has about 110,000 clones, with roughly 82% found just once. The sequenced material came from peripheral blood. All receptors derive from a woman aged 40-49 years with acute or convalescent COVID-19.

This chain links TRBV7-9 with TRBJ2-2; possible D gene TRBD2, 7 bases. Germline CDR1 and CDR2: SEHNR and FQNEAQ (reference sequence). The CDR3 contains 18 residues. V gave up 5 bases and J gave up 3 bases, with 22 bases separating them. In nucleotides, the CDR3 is TGTGCCAGCAGCCCCGGGAGAAGCGCGGGGGCCTACACCGGGGAGCTGTTTTTT. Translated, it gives CASSPGRSAGAYTGELFF.

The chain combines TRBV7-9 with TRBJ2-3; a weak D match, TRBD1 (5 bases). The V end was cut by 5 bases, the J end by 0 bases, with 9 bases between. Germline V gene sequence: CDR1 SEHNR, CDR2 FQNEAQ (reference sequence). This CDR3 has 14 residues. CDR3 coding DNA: TGTGCCAGCAGCACCCAGGGAAGCACAGATACGCAGTATTTT. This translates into CASSTQGSTDTQYF.

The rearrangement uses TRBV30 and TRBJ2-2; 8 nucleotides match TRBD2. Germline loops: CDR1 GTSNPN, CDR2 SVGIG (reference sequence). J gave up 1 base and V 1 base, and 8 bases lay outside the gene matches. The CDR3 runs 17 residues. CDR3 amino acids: CAWSGNRAGENTGELFF. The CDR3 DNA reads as TGTGCCTGGAGTGGAAACCGAGCGGGGGAGAACACCGGGGAGCTGTTTTTT.

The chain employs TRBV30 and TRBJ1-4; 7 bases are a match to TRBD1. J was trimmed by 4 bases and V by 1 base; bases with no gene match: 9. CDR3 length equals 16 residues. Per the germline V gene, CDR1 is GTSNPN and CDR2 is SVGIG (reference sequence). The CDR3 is CAWSAPGPGGNEKLFF. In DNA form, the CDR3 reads TGTGCCTGGAGTGCACCGGGGCCAGGGGGTAATGAAAAACTGTTTTTT.

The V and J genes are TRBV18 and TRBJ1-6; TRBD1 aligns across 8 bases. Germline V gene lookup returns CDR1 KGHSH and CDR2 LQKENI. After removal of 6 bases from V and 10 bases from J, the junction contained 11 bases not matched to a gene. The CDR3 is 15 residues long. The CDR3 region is CASSPRGRDGSPLHF. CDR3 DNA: TGTGCCAGCTCCCCCAGGGGGCGCGATGGATCACCCCTCCACTTT.

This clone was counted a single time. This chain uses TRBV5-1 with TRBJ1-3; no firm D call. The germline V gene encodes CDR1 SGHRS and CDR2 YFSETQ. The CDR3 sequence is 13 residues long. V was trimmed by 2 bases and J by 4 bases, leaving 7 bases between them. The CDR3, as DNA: TGCGCCAGCAGCTTCAGTTCGGGAAACACCATATATTTT. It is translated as CASSFSSGNTIYF.

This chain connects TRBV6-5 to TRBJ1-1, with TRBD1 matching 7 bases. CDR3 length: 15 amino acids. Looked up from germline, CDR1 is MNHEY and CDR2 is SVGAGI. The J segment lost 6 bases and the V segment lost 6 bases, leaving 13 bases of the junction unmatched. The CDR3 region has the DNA TGTGCCAGCAGGGGACACAGGGGCCATCTCTCTGAAGCTTTCTTT. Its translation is CASRGHRGHLSEAFF.

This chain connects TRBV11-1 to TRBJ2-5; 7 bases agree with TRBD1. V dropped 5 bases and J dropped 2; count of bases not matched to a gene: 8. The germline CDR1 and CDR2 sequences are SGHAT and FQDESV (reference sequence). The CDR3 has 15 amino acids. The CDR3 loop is CASSPGTATQETQYF. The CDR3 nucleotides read TGTGCCAGCAGCCCGGGGACAGCTACTCAAGAGACCCAGTACTTC.

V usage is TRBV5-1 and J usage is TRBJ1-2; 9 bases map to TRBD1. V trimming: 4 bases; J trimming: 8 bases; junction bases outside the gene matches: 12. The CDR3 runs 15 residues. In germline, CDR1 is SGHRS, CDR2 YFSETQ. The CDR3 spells CASSETGGARRGYTF. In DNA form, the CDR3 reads TGCGCCAGCAGCGAAACAGGGGGCGCAAGAAGGGGCTACACCTTC. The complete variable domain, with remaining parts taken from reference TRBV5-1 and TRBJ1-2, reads KAGVTQTPRYLIKTRGQQVTLSCSPISGHRSVSWYQQTPGQGLQFLFEYFSETQRNKGNFPGRFSGRQFSNSRSEMNVSTLELGDSALYLCASSETGGARRGYTFGSGTRLTVV.

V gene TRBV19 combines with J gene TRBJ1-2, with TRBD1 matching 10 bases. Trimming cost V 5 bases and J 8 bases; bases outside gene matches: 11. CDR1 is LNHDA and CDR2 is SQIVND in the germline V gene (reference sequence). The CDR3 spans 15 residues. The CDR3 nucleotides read TGTGCCAGTAGTTCCCCCGGGACAGGGGCGTTCGGCTACACCTTC. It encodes CASSSPGTGAFGYTF.

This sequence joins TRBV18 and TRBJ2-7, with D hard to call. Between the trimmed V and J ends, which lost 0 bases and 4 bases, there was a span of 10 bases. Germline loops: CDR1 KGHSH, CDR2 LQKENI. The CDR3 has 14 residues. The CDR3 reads CASSPPMRAYEQYF. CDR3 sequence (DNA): TGTGCCAGCTCACCACCGATGAGAGCTTACGAGCAGTACTTC.

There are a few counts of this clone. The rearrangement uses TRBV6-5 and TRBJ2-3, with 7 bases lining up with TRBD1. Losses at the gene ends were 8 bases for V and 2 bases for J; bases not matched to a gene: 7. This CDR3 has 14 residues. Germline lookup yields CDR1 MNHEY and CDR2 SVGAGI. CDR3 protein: CASGPGQITDTQYF. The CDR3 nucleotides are TGTGCCAGCGGGCCGGGACAGATCACAGATACGCAGTATTTT.

CDR3 DNA sequence: TGCGCCAGCAGCCAGGGCAGGGAAGGATATGGCTACACCTTC. Translation: CASSQGREGYGYTF. The chain has TRBV4-1 and TRBJ1-2; possibly TRBD1 for D (5 bases). V shed 3 bases and J shed 5 bases, with 13 bases lying between them. CDR1 is MGHRA and CDR2 is YSYEKL in the germline V gene. There are 14 residues in the CDR3.

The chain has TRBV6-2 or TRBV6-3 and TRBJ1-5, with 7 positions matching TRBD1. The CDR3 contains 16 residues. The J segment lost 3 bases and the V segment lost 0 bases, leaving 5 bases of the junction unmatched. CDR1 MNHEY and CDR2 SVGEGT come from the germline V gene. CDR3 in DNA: TGTGCCAGCAGTTACTCAACCGGGACAGTCAATCAGCCCCAGCATTTT. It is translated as CASSYSTGTVNQPQHF.

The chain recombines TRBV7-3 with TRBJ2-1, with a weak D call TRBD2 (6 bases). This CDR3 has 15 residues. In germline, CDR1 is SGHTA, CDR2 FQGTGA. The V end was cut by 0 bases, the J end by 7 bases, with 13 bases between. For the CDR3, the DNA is TGTGCCAGCAGCTTAACGGTGACTAGTCGTAATGAGCAGTTCTTC. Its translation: CASSLTVTSRNEQFF.

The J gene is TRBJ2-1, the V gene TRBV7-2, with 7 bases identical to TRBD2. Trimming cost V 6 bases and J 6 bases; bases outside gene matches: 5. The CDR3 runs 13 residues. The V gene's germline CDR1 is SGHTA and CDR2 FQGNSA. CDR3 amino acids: CASRGGRINEQFF. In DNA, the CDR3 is TGTGCCAGCAGGGGGGGGAGGATCAATGAGCAGTTCTTC. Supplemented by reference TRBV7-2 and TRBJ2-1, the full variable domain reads GAGVSQSPSNKVTEKGKDVELRCDPISGHTALYWYRQSLGQGLEFLIYFQGNSAPDKSGLPSDRFSAERTGGSVSTLTIQRTQQEDSAVYLCASRGGRINEQFFGPGTRLTVL.

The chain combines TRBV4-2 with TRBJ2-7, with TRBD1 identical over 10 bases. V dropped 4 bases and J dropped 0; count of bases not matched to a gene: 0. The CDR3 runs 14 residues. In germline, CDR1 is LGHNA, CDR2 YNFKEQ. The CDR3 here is CASSRDRGSYEQYF. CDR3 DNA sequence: TGTGCCAGCAGCCGGGACAGGGGCTCCTACGAGCAGTACTTC.

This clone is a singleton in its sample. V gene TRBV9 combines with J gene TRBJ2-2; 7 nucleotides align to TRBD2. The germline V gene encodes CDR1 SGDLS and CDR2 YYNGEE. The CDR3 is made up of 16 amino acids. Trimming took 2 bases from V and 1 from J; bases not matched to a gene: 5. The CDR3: CASSVGGALNTGELFF. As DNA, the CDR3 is TGTGCCAGCAGCGTGGGAGGGGCCCTGAACACCGGGGAGCTGTTTTTT.

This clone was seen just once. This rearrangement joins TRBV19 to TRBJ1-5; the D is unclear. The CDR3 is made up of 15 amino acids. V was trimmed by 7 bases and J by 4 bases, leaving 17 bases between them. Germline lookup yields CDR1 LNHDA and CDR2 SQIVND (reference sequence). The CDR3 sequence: CASKPASHINQPQHF. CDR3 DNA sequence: TGTGCCAGTAAACCCGCCTCACACATTAATCAGCCCCAGCATTTT.

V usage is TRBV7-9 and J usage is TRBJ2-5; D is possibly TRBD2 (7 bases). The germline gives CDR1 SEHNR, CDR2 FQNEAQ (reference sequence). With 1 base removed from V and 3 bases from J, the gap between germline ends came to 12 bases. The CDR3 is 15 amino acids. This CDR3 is CASSLVGGLKETQYF. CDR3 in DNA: TGTGCCAGCAGCTTAGTCGGGGGGCTTAAAGAGACCCAGTACTTC.

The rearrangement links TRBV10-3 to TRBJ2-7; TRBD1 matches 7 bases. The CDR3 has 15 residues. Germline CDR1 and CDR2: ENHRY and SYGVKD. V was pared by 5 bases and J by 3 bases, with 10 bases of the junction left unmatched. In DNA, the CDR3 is TGTGCCATCAGTAAACCGGGACAGAAAGACTACGAGCAGTACTTC. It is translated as CAISKPGQKDYEQYF.

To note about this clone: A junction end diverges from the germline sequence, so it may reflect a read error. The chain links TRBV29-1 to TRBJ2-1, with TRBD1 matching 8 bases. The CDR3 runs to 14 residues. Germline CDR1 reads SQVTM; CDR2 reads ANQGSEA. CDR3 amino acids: CSVQDRGSYNEQFF. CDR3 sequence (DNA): TGCAGCGTTCAAGACAGGGGCTCCTACAATGAGCAGTTCTTC.

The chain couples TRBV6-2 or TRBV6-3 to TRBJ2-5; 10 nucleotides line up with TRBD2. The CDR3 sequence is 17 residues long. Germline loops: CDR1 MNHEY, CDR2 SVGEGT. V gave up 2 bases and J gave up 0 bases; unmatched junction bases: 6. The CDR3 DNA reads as TGTGCCAGCAGTTACGGCCTAGCGGGGGTCTACCAAGAGACCCAGTACTTC. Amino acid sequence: CASSYGLAGVYQETQYF.